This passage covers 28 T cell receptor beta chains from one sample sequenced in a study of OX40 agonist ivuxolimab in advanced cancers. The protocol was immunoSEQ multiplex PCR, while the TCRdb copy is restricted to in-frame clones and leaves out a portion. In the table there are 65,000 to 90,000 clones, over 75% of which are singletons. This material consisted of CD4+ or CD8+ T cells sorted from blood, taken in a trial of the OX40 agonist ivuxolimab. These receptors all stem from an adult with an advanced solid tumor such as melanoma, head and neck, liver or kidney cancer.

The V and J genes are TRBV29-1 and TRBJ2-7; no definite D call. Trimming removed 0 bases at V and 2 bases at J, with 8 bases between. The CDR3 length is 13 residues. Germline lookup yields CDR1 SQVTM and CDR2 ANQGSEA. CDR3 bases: TGCAGCGTTGAAGATGCGACGGCCTACGAGCAGTACTTC. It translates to CSVEDATAYEQYF.

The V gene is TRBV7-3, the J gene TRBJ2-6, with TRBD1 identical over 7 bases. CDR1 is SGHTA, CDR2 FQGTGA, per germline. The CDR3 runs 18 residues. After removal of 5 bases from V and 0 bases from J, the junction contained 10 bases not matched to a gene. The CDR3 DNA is TGTGCCAGCAGCCCGCAAACAGGGGTGGTCTCTGGGGCCAACGTCCTGACTTTC. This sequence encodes CASSPQTGVVSGANVLTF.

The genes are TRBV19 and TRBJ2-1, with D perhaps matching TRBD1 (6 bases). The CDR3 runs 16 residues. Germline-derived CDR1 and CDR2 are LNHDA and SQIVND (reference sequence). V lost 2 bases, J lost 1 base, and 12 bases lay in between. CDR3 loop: CASSIQGNPSYNEQFF. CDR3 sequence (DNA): TGTGCCAGTAGTATACAGGGGAACCCATCCTACAATGAGCAGTTCTTC.

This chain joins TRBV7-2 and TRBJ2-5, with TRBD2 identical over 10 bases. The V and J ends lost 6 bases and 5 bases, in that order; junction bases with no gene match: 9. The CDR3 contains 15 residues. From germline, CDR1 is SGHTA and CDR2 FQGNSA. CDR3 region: CASSFNSGGQETQYF. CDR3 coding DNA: TGTGCCAGCAGTTTCAATAGCGGGGGGCAGGAGACCCAGTACTTC. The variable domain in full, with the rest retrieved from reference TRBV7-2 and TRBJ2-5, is GAGVSQSPSNKVTEKGKDVELRCDPISGHTALYWYRQSLGQGLEFLIYFQGNSAPDKSGLPSDRFSAERTGGSVSTLTIQRTQQEDSAVYLCASSFNSGGQETQYFGPGTRLLVL.

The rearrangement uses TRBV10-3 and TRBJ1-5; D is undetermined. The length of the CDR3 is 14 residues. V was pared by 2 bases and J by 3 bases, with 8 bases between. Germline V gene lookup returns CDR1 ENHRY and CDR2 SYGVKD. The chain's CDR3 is CAISEDVDNQPQHF. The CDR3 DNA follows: TGTGCCATCAGTGAGGACGTGGACAATCAGCCCCAGCATTTT.

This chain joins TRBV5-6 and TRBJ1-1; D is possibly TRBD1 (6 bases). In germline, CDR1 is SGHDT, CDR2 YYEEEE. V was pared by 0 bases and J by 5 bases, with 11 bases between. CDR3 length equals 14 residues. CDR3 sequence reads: CASSLAGGWTEAFF. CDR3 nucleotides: TGTGCCAGCAGCTTGGCCGGGGGCTGGACTGAAGCTTTCTTT.

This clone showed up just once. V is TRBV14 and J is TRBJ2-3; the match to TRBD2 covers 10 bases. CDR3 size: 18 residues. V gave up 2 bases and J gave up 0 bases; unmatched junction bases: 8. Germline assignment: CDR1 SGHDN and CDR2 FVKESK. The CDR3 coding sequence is TGTGCCAGCAGCCAAAGCAAGCGGGGGGGCCGAAGCACAGATACGCAGTATTTT. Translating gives CASSQSKRGGRSTDTQYF.

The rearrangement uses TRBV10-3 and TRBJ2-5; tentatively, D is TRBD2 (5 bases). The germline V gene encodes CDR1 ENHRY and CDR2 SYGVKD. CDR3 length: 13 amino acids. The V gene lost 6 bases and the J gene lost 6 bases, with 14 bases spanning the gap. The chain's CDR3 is CAISPEGRQTQYF. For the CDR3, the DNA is TGTGCCATCAGCCCTGAAGGGAGACAGACCCAGTACTTC.

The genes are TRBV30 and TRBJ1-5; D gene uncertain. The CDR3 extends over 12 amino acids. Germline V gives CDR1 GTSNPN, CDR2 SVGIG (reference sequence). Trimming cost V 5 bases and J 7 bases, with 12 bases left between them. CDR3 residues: CAWCPAGQPQHF. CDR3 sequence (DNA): TGTGCCTGGTGCCCCGCGGGGCAGCCCCAGCATTTT.

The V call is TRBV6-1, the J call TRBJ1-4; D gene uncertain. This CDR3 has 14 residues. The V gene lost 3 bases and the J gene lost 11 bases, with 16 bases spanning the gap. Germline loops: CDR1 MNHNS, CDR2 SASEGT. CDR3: CASSEAIAGRKLFF. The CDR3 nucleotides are TGTGCCAGCAGTGAGGCGATTGCGGGGAGGAAACTGTTTTTT.

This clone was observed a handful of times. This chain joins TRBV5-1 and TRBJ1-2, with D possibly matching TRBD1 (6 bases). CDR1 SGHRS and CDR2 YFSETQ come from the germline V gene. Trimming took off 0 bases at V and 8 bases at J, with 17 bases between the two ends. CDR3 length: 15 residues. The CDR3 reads CASSLVARGAEGYTF. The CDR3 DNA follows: TGCGCCAGCAGCTTGGTAGCCAGGGGCGCAGAGGGCTACACCTTC.

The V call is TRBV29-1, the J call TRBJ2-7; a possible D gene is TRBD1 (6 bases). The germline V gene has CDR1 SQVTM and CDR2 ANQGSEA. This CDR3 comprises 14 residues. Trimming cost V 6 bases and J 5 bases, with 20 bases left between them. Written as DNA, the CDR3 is TGCAGCGTCGCACGGAACAGGGTAGGGGACGAGCAGTACTTC. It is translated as CSVARNRVGDEQYF.

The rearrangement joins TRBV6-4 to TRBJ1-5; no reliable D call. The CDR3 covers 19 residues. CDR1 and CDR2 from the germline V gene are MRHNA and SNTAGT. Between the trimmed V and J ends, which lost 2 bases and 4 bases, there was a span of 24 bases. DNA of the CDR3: TGTGCCAGCAGTGACCCCCCCCAACGCCGAACCGGAGGAAATCAGCCCCAGCATTTT. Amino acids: CASSDPPQRRTGGNQPQHF.

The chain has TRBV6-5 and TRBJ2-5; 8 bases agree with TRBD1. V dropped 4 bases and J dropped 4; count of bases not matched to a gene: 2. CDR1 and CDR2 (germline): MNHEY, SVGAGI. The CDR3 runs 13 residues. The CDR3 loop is CASSFQGAETQYF. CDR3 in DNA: TGTGCCAGCAGTTTCCAGGGGGCAGAGACCCAGTACTTC.

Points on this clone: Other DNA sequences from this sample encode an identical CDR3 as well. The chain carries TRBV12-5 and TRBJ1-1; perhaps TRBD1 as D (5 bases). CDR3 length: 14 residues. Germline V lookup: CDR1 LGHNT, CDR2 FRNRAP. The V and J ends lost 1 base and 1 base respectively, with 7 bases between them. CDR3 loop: CASGLGQKNTEAFF. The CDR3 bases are TGTGCTAGTGGTTTGGGACAGAAGAACACTGAAGCTTTCTTT.

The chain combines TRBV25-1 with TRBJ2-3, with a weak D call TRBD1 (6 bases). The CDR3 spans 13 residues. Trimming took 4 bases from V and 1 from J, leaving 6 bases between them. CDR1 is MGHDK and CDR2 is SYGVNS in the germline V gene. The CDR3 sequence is CASSGTGTDTQYF. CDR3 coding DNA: TGTGCCAGCAGTGGGACAGGCACAGATACGCAGTATTTT.

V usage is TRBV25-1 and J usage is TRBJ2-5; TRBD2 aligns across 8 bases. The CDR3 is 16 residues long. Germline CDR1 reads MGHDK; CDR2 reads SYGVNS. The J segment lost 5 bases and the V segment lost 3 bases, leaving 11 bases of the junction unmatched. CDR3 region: CASSDLRRGAGETQYF. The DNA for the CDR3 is TGTGCCAGCAGTGACCTTAGGCGGGGGGCCGGGGAGACCCAGTACTTC. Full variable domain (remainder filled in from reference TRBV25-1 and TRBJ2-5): EADIYQTPRYLVIGTGKKITLECSQTMGHDKMYWYQQDPGMELHLIHYSYGVNSTEKGDLSSESTVSRIRTEHFPLTLESARPSHTSQYLCASSDLRRGAGETQYFGPGTRLLVL.

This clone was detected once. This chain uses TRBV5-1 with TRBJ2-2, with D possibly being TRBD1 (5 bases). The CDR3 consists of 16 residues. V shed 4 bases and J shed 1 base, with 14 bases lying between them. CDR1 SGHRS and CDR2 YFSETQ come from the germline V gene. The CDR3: CASSPTATGNTGELFF. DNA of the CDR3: TGCGCCAGCAGCCCGACGGCCACAGGGAACACCGGGGAGCTGTTTTTT.

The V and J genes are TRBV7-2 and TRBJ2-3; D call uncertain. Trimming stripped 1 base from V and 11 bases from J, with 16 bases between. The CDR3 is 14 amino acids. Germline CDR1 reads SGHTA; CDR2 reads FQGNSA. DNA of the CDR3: TGTGCCAGCAGCTTAGAAGGCAGTCCTTGGTTGCAGTATTTT. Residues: CASSLEGSPWLQYF.

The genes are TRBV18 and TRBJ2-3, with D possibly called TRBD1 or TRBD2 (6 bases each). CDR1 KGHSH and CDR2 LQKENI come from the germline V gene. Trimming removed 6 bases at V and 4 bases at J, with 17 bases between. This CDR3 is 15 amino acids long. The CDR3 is CASSARGAQSDTQYF. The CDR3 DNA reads TGTGCCAGCTCGGCGAGGGGGGCCCAGTCAGATACGCAGTATTTT.

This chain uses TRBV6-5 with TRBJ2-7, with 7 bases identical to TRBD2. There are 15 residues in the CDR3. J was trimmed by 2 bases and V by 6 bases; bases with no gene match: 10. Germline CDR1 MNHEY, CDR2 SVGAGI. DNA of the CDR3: TGTGCCAGCAGCAGACGAGCGGGGAGGCCCTACGAGCAGTACTTC. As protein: CASSRRAGRPYEQYF.

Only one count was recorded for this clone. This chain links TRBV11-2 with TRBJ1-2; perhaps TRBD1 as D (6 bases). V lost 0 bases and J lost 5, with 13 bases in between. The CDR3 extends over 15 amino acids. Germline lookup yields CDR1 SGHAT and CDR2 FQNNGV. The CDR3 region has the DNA TGTGCCAGCAGCTTAGATCGGACAGTCCTATATGGCTACACCTTC. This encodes CASSLDRTVLYGYTF.

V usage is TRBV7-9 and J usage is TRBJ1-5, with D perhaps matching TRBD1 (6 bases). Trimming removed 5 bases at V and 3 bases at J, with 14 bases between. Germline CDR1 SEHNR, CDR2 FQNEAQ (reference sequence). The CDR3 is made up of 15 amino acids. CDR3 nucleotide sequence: TGTGCCAGCAGCAGAGGGGGGGGGCCCAATCAGCCCCAGCATTTT. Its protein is CASSRGGGPNQPQHF.

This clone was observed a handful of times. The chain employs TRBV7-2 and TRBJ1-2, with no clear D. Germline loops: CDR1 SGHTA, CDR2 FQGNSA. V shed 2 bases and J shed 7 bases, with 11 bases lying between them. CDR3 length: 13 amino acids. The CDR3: CASSLSEGFGYTF. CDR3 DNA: TGTGCCAGCAGCTTATCTGAGGGTTTTGGCTACACCTTC.

The CDR3 is CAISASTATNTGELFF. The CDR3 DNA is TGTGCCATCAGTGCGTCGACAGCAACGAACACCGGGGAGCTGTTTTTT. The chain couples TRBV10-3 to TRBJ2-2; D may be TRBD1 (5 bases). The CDR3 totals 16 residues. Looked up from germline, CDR1 is ENHRY and CDR2 is SYGVKD. V lost 4 bases to trimming and J lost 0 bases, with 12 bases between them.

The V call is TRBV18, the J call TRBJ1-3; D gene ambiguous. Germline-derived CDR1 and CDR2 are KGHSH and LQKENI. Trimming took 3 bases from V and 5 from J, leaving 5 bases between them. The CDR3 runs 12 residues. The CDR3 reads CASSPERNTIYF. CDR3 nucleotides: TGTGCCAGCTCACCGGAGAGAAACACCATATATTTT.

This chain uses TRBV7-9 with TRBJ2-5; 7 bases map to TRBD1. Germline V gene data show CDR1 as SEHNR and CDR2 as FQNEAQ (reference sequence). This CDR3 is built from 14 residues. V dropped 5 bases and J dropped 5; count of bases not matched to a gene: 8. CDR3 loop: CASSIYRGGETQYF. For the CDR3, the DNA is TGTGCCAGCAGCATCTACAGGGGCGGGGAGACCCAGTACTTC.

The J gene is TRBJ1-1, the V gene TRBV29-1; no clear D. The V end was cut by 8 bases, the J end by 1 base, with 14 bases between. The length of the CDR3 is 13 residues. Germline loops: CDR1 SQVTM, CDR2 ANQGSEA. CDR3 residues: CSTSYWENTEAFF. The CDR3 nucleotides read TGCAGCACCTCATACTGGGAGAACACTGAAGCTTTCTTT.